This TCR beta chain was sequenced during a study of neurological immune-mediated disorders. The CDR3 sequence is 11 residues long. V lost 8 bases to trimming and J lost 10 bases, with 12 bases between them. Germline CDR1 is MNHEY and CDR2 is SVGEGT. Time point denoted: longitudinal time-point 2. TCRdb itself ran the 5' RACE reads through MiXCR, one entry per CDR3 protein. The sample has approximately 80,000 distinct CDR3 sequences, nearly 6% seen once. This clonotype was found many times. The chain employs TRBV6-2 or TRBV6-3 and TRBJ2-1; maybe TRBD2 (6 bases). This clonotype originated in a woman aged 55-70 years with multiple sclerosis. The sequencing input was PBMCs. The CDR3 DNA follows: TGTGCCAGCGCCGGGGGTGGGGAGCAGTTCTTC. Protein sequence: CASAGGGEQFF.